This T cell receptor beta chain was obtained from a study of low-dose radiotherapy and immunotherapy resistance in tumors. At the level of the study: Treatment of Cohort 1 consisted of 0.5 Gy per fraction every 2 weeks, adding up to 6.5 Gy. Intravenous cyclophosphamide 200 mg/m2 was given every two weeks, one day before radiation and immunotherapy.

Documented time point: after trial treatment. The treatment: LDRT plus nivolumab, ipilimumab, low-dose cyclophosphamide and aspirin (RACIN trial). Patients deemed eligible presented with advanced solid tumors lacking tumor-infiltrating lymphocytes. Gene-specific TRAV and TRBV primers were used for first-strand cDNA, covering alpha and beta chains. The authors ran 20 PCR cycles to amplify TCRs with a constant-region primer and V-primer adapter. mRNA, once isolated, was amplified by in vitro transcription. TCRdb re-called the reads through MiXCR, storing one row per CDR3 protein. The data show roughly 95,000 distinct CDR3 sequences, with less than 25% seen just once and about 13% held by the top ten. This clonotype appeared many times. Per the germline V gene, CDR1 is MNHNS and CDR2 is SASEGT. V was pared by 7 bases and J by 0 bases, with 15 bases between. CDR3 length: 16 residues.

The source material was PBMCs, sampled after low-dose radiotherapy plus immunotherapy. This receptor was taken from a female donor with ovarian cancer. This chain links TRBV6-1 with TRBJ2-2; TRBD2 is a possible D gene (6 bases). CDR3: CASKKLGLSNTGELFF. The DNA for the CDR3 is TGTGCCAGCAAAAAACTGGGACTTTCGAACACCGGGGAGCTGTTTTTT.